This T cell receptor (beta chain) was observed in a study of T cell changes during pregnancy in multiple sclerosis. J was trimmed by 7 bases and V by 4 bases; bases with no gene match: 7. The CDR3 is 14 amino acids. Germline V gene data show CDR1 as SGDLS and CDR2 as YYNGEE. The method was immunoSEQ multiplex PCR; TCRdb's version includes in-frame clones alone and lacks a portion of them. The profile shows tens of thousands of clones, around nine tenths of them singletons. This clone was recorded only once. The sequences come from CD4+ T cells from peripheral blood mononuclear cells, collected in the second trimester of pregnancy. V usage is TRBV9 and J usage is TRBJ1-5, with 8 bases fitting TRBD1. The clonotype originates from a female donor in good health, enrolled as a control in a pregnancy study. CDR3 nucleotides: TGTGCCAGCAGCAACTCAGGGGGCTCGCAGCCCCAGCATTTT. It translates to CASSNSGGSQPQHF.